These 2 T cell receptor beta chains came from one sample sequenced in a study of spatial heterogeneity in lung cancer. Noted time point: sample taken at primary tumor resection. A single record per CDR3 protein comes from TCRdb applying MiXCR to the 5' RACE reads. Among some 10,000 distinct CDR3 sequences listed, over 10% were seen once. Antigen specificity for these receptors is unknown. General observations from the study: One measure, the expanded intratumoral alpha and beta TCR count, tracked tumor mutation counts.

The material was lung tumor tissue, obtained at surgery. The origin of the receptors is a female donor with early-stage non-small cell lung cancer.

This clonotype was seen many times. The rearrangement joins TRBV7-9 to TRBJ2-7; TRBD1 is a possible D gene (5 bases). V was clipped by 3 bases and J by 3 bases, with 9 bases between them. The length of the CDR3 is 13 residues. CDR1 and CDR2 (germline): SEHNR, FQNEAQ (reference sequence). CDR3 DNA: TGTGCCAGCAGCTTCCCTGACAGCTACGAGCAGTACTTC. Its protein is CASSFPDSYEQYF. Based on the CDR3 plus reference TRBV7-9 and TRBJ2-7, the full variable domain is DTGVSQNPRHKITKRGQNVTFRCDPISEHNRLYWYRQTLGQGPEFLTYFQNEAQLEKSRLLSDRFSAERPKGSFSTLEIQRTEQGDSAMYLCASSFPDSYEQYFGPGTRLTVT.

This clonotype has more than one count but fewer than ten. The gene calls are TRBV2 and TRBJ1-1; maybe TRBD1 (6 bases). With 10 bases removed from V and 0 bases from J, the gap between germline ends came to 12 bases. Germline assignment: CDR1 SNHLY and CDR2 FYNNEI. The CDR3 totals 13 residues. In DNA form, the CDR3 reads TGTGCCATACTTTACAGGGTGAACACTGAAGCTTTCTTT. This translates into CAILYRVNTEAFF.